This note documents a single T cell receptor beta chain sequence. Germline lookup yields CDR1 SGHTA and CDR2 FQGTGA. Trimming took 5 bases from V and 7 from J, leaving 12 bases between them. The CDR3 extends over 13 amino acids. PCR amplification relied on 60 Vbeta primers (plus 13 Jbeta primers). The repertoire was sequenced with immunoSEQ multiplex PCR; TCRdb's copy has only in-frame clones and lacks some. The data hold approximately 140,000 clones, with roughly 88% observed a single time. This entry belongs to a study of cytomegalovirus exposure and HLA in healthy donors. This clonotype originated in a boy between 5 and 17 years old in good health and CMV-seronegative. Sequencing was performed on PBMCs. The chain uses TRBV7-3 and TRBJ2-1; a possible D gene is TRBD2 (5 bases). CDR3 in DNA: TGTGCCAGCAGCCCAACAGCGGAGAATGAGCAGTTCTTC. It translates to CASSPTAENEQFF.